This note documents a single TCR beta chain sequence. The data belong to a study of blood T cell repertoires in COVID-19. As for the study in general: In each case, the material was cDNA or gDNA derived from T cells, B-cell-depleted T cells, or PBMCs.

This CDR3 has 16 residues. In germline, CDR1 is LGHNA, CDR2 YNFKEQ. Losses at the gene ends were 2 bases for V and 7 bases for J; bases not matched to a gene: 7. The authors' processing: From reference gene primer amplification, estimates of nucleated cell counts were derived. TCRdb's table, derived via immunoSEQ multiplex PCR, lists solely in-frame clones and lacks some. That table supplies the V and J calls and clone size; D and trimming were determined from the DNA. The sample has fewer than 350,000 clones; 88% are singletons. Material for sequencing was peripheral blood. The clonotype originates from a woman aged 25 to 39 with COVID-19, enrolled during active disease. The chain carries TRBV4-2 and TRBJ2-1, with 11 bases aligning to TRBD2. The CDR3 coding sequence is TGTGCCAGCAGCCAAACTAGCGGGGGCCCCTCTAATGAGCAGTTCTTC. Amino acids: CASSQTSGGPSNEQFF.